The 14 T cell receptor beta chains presented below share a single source sample, sequenced in a study of blood T cell repertoires in COVID-19. Repertoires were generated with immunoSEQ multiplex PCR, while TCRdb's copy carries only in-frame clones and drops some. The sample lists some 280,000 clones, over 80% occurring once. The sequenced sample consisted of peripheral blood. The source of these receptors is a woman aged 50 to 60 with active or convalescent COVID-19.

This clone was seen only a few times. This chain uses TRBV3-1 (or the pseudogene TRBV3-2) with TRBJ2-2, with TRBD1 matching 9 bases. The V segment lost 8 bases and the J segment 6 bases; nucleotides outside the gene matches: 7. Germline V CDR1 and CDR2: LGHDT, YNNKEL (reference sequence). This CDR3 has 14 residues. The DNA for the CDR3 is TGTGCCAGCCGGGGCGGGACAGGGTCCGGGGAGCTGTTTTTT. It yields the protein CASRGGTGSGELFF.

V gene TRBV6-5 combines with J gene TRBJ2-1; TRBD2 matches at 10 bases. J was trimmed by 9 bases and V by 7 bases; bases with no gene match: 9. This CDR3 has 14 amino acids. Per germline, CDR1 MNHEY and CDR2 SVGAGI. CDR3 DNA: TGTGCCAGCACCCCCGACACTAGCGGGACTGAGCAGTTCTTC. As protein: CASTPDTSGTEQFF.

The chain joins TRBV4-1 to TRBJ2-3, with D possibly matching TRBD2 (6 bases). Deletions cut 3 bases from V and 2 bases from J, with 12 bases between. This CDR3 has 15 residues. Germline-derived CDR1 and CDR2 are MGHRA and YSYEKL. CDR3 in amino acids: CASSQVPGATDTQYF. In DNA, the CDR3 is TGCGCCAGCAGCCAGGTCCCGGGAGCCACAGATACGCAGTATTTT.

The gene calls are TRBV3-1 (or the pseudogene TRBV3-2) and TRBJ2-2; 11 nucleotides agree with TRBD2. Germline values: CDR1 LGHDT, CDR2 YNNKEL (reference sequence). Trimming took 3 bases from V and 1 from J; bases not matched to a gene: 10. The CDR3 covers 19 residues. In DNA, the CDR3 is TGTGCCAGCAGCCAGCCAGACTGGGGACTAGCGGTGAACACCGGGGAGCTGTTTTTT. This translates into CASSQPDWGLAVNTGELFF.

The J gene is TRBJ1-1, the V gene TRBV6-5, with no clear D. In germline, CDR1 is MNHEY, CDR2 SVGAGI. The CDR3 has 13 amino acids. Trimming took off 2 bases at V and 1 base at J, with 5 bases between the two ends. CDR3: CASSYPGNTEAFF. In DNA, the CDR3 is TGTGCCAGCAGTTACCCAGGGAACACTGAAGCTTTCTTT.

CDR3 nucleotides: TGTGCCAGCAGCCAAGGGGGCAGGGGGAAGAGCTATGGCTACACCTTC. Translated: CASSQGGRGKSYGYTF. The chain couples TRBV7-2 to TRBJ1-2; 7 bases are shared with TRBD1. The CDR3 is 16 amino acids. The V gene end was trimmed by 5 bases and the J gene end by 4 bases; junction bases not matched to a gene: 13. Germline-derived CDR1 and CDR2 are SGHTA and FQGNSA.

This clone occurred once. The rearrangement uses TRBV5-1 and TRBJ2-1; TRBD1 aligns across 8 bases. Germline V CDR1 and CDR2: SGHRS, YFSETQ. The junction had 8 bases not matched to a gene; V was cut back by 3 bases and J by 6 bases. The CDR3 totals 15 residues. The CDR3 loop is CASSSITGGFNEQFF. CDR3 nucleotide sequence: TGCGCCAGCAGCTCTATAACAGGGGGGTTCAATGAGCAGTTCTTC.

The chain combines TRBV11-2 with TRBJ2-7; a possible D gene is TRBD1 (6 bases). The germline CDR1 and CDR2 sequences are SGHAT and FQNNGV. The V gene lost 7 bases and the J gene lost 5 bases, with 12 bases spanning the gap. This CDR3 comprises 12 residues. The CDR3 nucleotides are TGTGCCAGCACCGATGACAGGCACGAGCAGTACTTC. Translating gives CASTDDRHEQYF.

The chain is built from TRBV15 and TRBJ1-5, with a possible D match to TRBD1 (5 bases). Germline loops: CDR1 LNHNV, CDR2 YYDKDF (reference sequence). This CDR3 has 16 amino acids. Deletions cut 5 bases from V and 4 bases from J, with 18 bases between. The CDR3 is CATSSSQGIGNQPQHF. The CDR3 DNA reads TGTGCCACCAGCTCCTCCCAGGGAATTGGGAATCAGCCCCAGCATTTT.

V usage is TRBV27 and J usage is TRBJ1-4; TRBD1 aligns across 7 bases. CDR1 is MNHEY, CDR2 SMNVEV, per germline (reference sequence). The junction had 8 bases not matched to a gene; V was cut back by 2 bases and J by 2 bases. The CDR3 totals 17 residues. The CDR3 region is CASSLGTGVLTNEKLFF. CDR3 DNA sequence: TGTGCCAGCAGTTTAGGTACAGGGGTGTTGACTAATGAAAAACTGTTTTTT.

This rearrangement joins TRBV3-1 (or the pseudogene TRBV3-2) to TRBJ2-7; D is unclear. Per germline, CDR1 LGHDT and CDR2 YNNKEL (reference sequence). This CDR3 has 14 residues. The V end lost 2 bases, the J end lost 3 bases, and 11 bases lay between the germline ends. CDR3 residues: CASSQLDRSYEQYF. The CDR3 coding sequence is TGTGCCAGCAGCCAACTAGATCGGAGCTACGAGCAGTACTTC.

The chain employs TRBV5-1 and TRBJ2-5, with 9 bases aligning to TRBD2. CDR1 and CDR2 from the germline V gene are SGHRS and YFSETQ. V lost 0 bases, J lost 5 bases, and 5 bases stayed unmatched. The CDR3 is 15 residues long. Written as DNA, the CDR3 is TGCGCCAGCAGCTTGGAGGTAGCGGGAGTGGAGACCCAGTACTTC. Translated: CASSLEVAGVETQYF.

This clone was observed a handful of times. The CDR3 loop is CASSQRTFGLAGGRSYEQYF. The CDR3 DNA reads as TGTGCCAGCAGTCAAAGGACCTTCGGACTAGCGGGAGGGCGCTCCTACGAGCAGTACTTC. The genes are TRBV27 and TRBJ2-7; 15 nucleotides agree with TRBD2. The CDR3 is 20 residues long. Germline assignment: CDR1 MNHEY and CDR2 SMNVEV (reference sequence). The trim removed 5 bases at V and 0 bases at J, leaving 14 bases unmatched.

The CDR3 region is CASSLDSLSNQPQHF. The CDR3 DNA is TGTGCCAGCAGCTTGGACAGCCTTAGCAATCAGCCCCAGCATTTT. The chain couples TRBV11-3 to TRBJ1-5; TRBD1 is a possible D gene (6 bases). The germline V and J ends were trimmed by 3 bases and 0 bases, with 9 bases remaining between them. Germline CDR1 SGHNT, CDR2 YENEEA. The CDR3 runs to 15 residues.